Below, one TCR beta chain is given with its context. The antigen remains unidentified. These data belong to a study of identical twins. The study, taken as a whole, reports: Weaker excess twin sharing was seen among beta out-of-frame sequences. The study found that models underestimated out-of-frame TCR alpha sharing in monozygotic twins.

A universal primer site was created by template switching, with the cDNA bearing unique molecular identifiers. Using its own MiXCR run on the 5' RACE reads, TCRdb lists one record per CDR3 protein. The sample lists 700,000 or so distinct CDR3 sequences; 8% to 9% were seen once. The V segment lost 0 bases and the J segment 5 bases; nucleotides outside the gene matches: 2. This CDR3 region has 15 residues. Germline V CDR1 and CDR2: DFQATT, SNEGSKA (reference sequence). These data also featured in a second study, about yellow fever vaccine responses in identical twins.

This chain joins TRBV20-1 and TRBJ2-1; 12 bases are a match to TRBD2. This TCR derives from a woman aged 18-35 years in good health. The sample taken for sequencing was PBMCs. CDR3 nucleotide sequence: TGCAGTGCTAGAGACCTAGCGGGAGGGGACAATGAGCAGTTCTTC. Its translation: CSARDLAGGDNEQFF.